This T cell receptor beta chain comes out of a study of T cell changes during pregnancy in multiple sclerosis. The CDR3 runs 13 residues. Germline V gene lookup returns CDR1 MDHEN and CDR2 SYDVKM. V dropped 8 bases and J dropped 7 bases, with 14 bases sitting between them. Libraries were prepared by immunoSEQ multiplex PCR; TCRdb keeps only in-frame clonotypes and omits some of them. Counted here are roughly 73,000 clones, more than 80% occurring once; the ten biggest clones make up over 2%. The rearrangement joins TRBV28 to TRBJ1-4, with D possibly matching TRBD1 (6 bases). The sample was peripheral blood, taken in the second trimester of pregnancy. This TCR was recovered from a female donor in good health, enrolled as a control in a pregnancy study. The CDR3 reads CASLGGGGEKLFF. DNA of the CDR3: TGTGCCAGCCTGGGGGGGGGCGGTGAAAAACTGTTTTTT.